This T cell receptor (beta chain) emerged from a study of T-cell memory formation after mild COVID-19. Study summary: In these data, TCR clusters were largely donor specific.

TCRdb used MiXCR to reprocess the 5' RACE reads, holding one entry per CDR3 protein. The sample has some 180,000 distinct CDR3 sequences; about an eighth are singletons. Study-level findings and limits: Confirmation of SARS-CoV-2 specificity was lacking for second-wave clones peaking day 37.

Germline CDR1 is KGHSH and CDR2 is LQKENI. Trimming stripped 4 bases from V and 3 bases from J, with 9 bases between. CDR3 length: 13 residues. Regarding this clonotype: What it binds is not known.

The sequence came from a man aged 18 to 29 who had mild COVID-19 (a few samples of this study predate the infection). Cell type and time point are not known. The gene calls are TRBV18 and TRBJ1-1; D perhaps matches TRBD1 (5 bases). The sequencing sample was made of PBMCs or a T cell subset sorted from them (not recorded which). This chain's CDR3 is CASSQGRDTEAFF. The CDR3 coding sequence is TGTGCCAGCTCACAGGGGCGCGACACTGAAGCTTTCTTT.